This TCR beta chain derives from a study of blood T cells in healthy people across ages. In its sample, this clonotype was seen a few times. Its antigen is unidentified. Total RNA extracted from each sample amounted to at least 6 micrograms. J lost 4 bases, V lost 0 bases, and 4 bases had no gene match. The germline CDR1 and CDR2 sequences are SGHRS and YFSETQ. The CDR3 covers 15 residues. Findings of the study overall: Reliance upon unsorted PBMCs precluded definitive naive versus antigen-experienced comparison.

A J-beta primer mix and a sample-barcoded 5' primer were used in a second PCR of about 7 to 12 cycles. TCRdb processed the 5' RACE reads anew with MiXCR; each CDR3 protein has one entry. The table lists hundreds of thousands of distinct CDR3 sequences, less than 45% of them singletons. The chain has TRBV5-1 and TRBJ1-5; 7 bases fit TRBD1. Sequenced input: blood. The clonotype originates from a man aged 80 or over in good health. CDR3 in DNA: TGCGCCAGCAGCTTGGAGGGACAGAGAAATCAGCCCCAGCATTTT. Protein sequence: CASSLEGQRNQPQHF.